Below, one T cell receptor beta chain is given with its context. Its cognate antigen has yet to be identified. No much larger clone exists at a distance of one base, and base qualities are not known. TCRbeta CDR3 regions were amplified from genomic DNA using the immunoSEQ Assay, a bias-controlled multiplex PCR. Turning to the authors' computational methods: Nucleated cell counts per sample were estimated from amplification of reference gene primers within the assay. Sequence reads were collapsed and filtered to measure the absolute abundance of every unique TCRbeta CDR3 rearrangement. Productive Simpson clonality was computed per sample as the square root of Simpson's diversity index over productive rearrangements. TCRdb stores this immuneACCESS table with in-frame sequences only. Part of the clones is absent; in the studies checked, under half of the shortfall reflects unresolved V genes, and no reason is known for the rest. V and J calls plus clone size are reproduced from that table; the DNA served to infer D and trimming. In this sample the table shows 200,000 to 250,000 clones, approximately 84% of which occur a single time. The ten top clones hold roughly 2.4% of the sample.

These data originate in a study of blood T cell repertoires in COVID-19 (dated by TCRdb to the early 2020s). Regarding the research as a whole: Collaborator samples came from the United States, Italy and Spain and covered acute and convalescent phases of COVID-19. The dataset comprised deeply sampled blood TCRbeta repertoires from subjects exposed to, actively infected with, or recovered from COVID-19. The repertoires were made available in a free public database intended to serve as a resource for research on the immune response to SARS-CoV-2. Sample metadata almost always included a de-identified subject ID, COVID-19 status, age in years and sex. HLA class I and class II types, where available, came from metadata supplied by the sample provider rather than from assay-based typing. Samples came from the ongoing ImmuneRACE study (first 160 participants) plus 1,254 subjects from 6 global collaborators. The prospective study material was composed of cDNA or gDNA derived from T cells, B-cell-depleted T cells, or PBMCs. The paper's findings and limits, for the study overall: The amount of clinical and demographic metadata varied by source and participant and was provided uncurated.

Each collaborating institution followed its own protocols to collect whole blood in K2EDTA tubes. For TCRbeta analysis, collaborators shipped samples in one of three forms: frozen whole blood, isolated PBMCs, or DNA extracted from either of those sample types. Sequenced sample: peripheral blood. This clonotype was obtained from a woman aged 55 to 70 with acute or convalescent COVID-19.

The nucleotide sequence reads TGTGCCAGCAGTCGGGACAGGGGGATTGCTAACTATGGCTACACCTTC. Its protein product is CASSRDRGIANYGYTF. The sequence links TRBV14 to TRBJ1-2, with 11 middle bases fitting TRBD1. The junction shows trimming of 6 bases on V and 0 bases on J, and the gene matches do not reach 6 bases of it. CDR3 length: 16 amino acids, cysteine to phenylalanine. Solely the CDR3 DNA is kept, with 48 bases framed from the first base. The germline V gene encodes CDR1 SGHDN and CDR2 FVKESK. This CDR3, with the reference TRBV14 and TRBJ1-2 proteins standing in past its ends, gives the full variable domain EAGVTQFPSHSVIEKGQTVTLRCDPISGHDNLYWYRRVMGKEIKFLLHFVKESKQDESGMPNNRFLAERTGGTYSTLKVQPAELEDSGVYFCASSRDRGIANYGYTFGSGTRLTVV.